This TCR beta chain was sequenced for a study of cytomegalovirus exposure and HLA in healthy donors. General observations from the study: Per published reports, the classifier diagnosed cytomegalovirus status with high specificity and sensitivity. Follow-up analysis found HLA locus-dependent TCR association rates, highest for DRB1 and lowest for HLA-C. The listing of about 150 TCR beta chains classed them as cytomegalovirus-associated.

A word on this clone: No antigen is known for it.

The study ran its PCR with 60 Vbeta and 13 Jbeta primers. The repertoire was sequenced with immunoSEQ multiplex PCR; TCRdb's copy has only in-frame clones and lacks some. The sample contains about 160,000 clones, approximately 81% of which appear only once. The CDR3 is made up of 10 amino acids. Per germline, CDR1 SQVTM and CDR2 ANQGSEA. The chain couples TRBV29-1 to TRBJ2-1, with 9 bases aligning to TRBD2. The clonotype was recovered from a boy aged 2-15 years in good health and CMV-seronegative. What was sequenced was PBMCs. This chain's CDR3 is CAAGGNEQFF. DNA for the CDR3: TGCGCGGCGGGAGGGAATGAGCAGTTCTTC.